Sequencing of this T cell receptor beta chain was carried out in a study of somatic mutations in cytotoxic T cells in rheumatoid arthritis. Per the germline V gene, CDR1 is SGHRS and CDR2 is YFSETQ. This CDR3 has 16 residues. V shed 4 bases and J 6 bases; nucleotides not matched to a gene: 7. Repertoires were generated with immunoSEQ multiplex PCR, while TCRdb's copy carries only in-frame clones and drops some. The repertoire holds around 6,400 clones, with approximately 70% as singletons. The sample consisted of CD8+ T cells sorted from blood. The sequence was obtained from a woman between 50 and 59 years old in good health. The V call is TRBV5-1, the J call TRBJ2-2; 12 bases map to TRBD1. The CDR3 is CASSVSGTGGSGELFF. The CDR3 DNA reads TGCGCCAGCAGCGTTTCCGGGACAGGGGGCTCCGGGGAGCTGTTTTTT. The full variable domain, with the rest looked up from reference TRBV5-1 and TRBJ2-2, is KAGVTQTPRYLIKTRGQQVTLSCSPISGHRSVSWYQQTPGQGLQFLFEYFSETQRNKGNFPGRFSGRQFSNSRSEMNVSTLELGDSALYLCASSVSGTGGSGELFFGEGSRLTVL.